The rows below give T cell receptor beta chains drawn from one sample of a study of T cells in tumors after PD-1 blockade. The method was immunoSEQ multiplex PCR; TCRdb's version includes in-frame clones alone and lacks a portion of them. Among 45,000 to 60,000 clones listed, approximately 81% were seen once. The material sequenced was PBMCs, taken before anti-PD-1 treatment. Every receptor here comes from a human donor with basal cell carcinoma. Each CDR3 is given with its conserved first and last residue. The D gene is left open where the match is weak. Rows may omit the clone size; those that give it use once, few, many or a size class.

clone_size	v_call	j_call	d_call	cdr3_aa	cdr3_nt
NA	TRBV28	TRBJ1-5	NA	CASSLRPFGRTYNQPQHF	TGTGCCAGCAGCTTACGCCCCTTTGGACGGACGTACAATCAGCCCCAGCATTTT
NA	TRBV5-6	TRBJ1-1	NA	CASSPFLGRTEAFF	TGTGCCAGCAGCCCCTTTTTAGGGCGCACTGAAGCTTTCTTT
NA	TRBV2	TRBJ2-2	NA	CASSPRGPGSATGELFF	TGTGCCAGCAGTCCTAGGGGCCCAGGGTCGGCCACCGGGGAACTGTTTTTT
NA	TRBV5-4	TRBJ1-1	TRBD1	CASSPSTGSSMNTEAFF	TGTGCCAGCAGCCCTTCGACAGGGAGCTCCATGAACACTGAAGCTTTCTTT
NA	TRBV29-1	TRBJ1-1	TRBD1	CSVDDRVGMNTEAFF	TGCAGCGTAGACGACAGGGTCGGGATGAACACTGAAGCTTTCTTT
NA	TRBV5-1	TRBJ1-2	TRBD1	CASSYTSGQGAHTF	TGCGCCAGCAGCTACACATCGGGACAGGGGGCTCACACCTTC
NA	TRBV5-6	TRBJ2-7	NA	CASNVIQRTKHEQYF	TGTGCCAGCAACGTTATCCAGAGGACTAAACACGAGCAGTACTTC
NA	TRBV21-1	TRBJ2-7	NA	CASSNLGILPNYEQYF	TGTGCCAGCAGCAACCTGGGGATTCTACCGAACTACGAGCAGTACTTC
NA	TRBV5-1	TRBJ1-6	TRBD1	CASRPSGTENSPLHF	TGCGCCAGCAGACCGTCCGGGACAGAGAATTCACCCCTCCACTTT
once	TRBV5-6	TRBJ2-7	NA	CASSLDPSYEQYF	TGTGCCAGCAGCTTGGACCCATCCTACGAGCAGTACTTC
NA	TRBV5-1	TRBJ2-5	NA	CASSRTRQETQYF	TGCGCCAGCAGTCGAACTAGACAAGAGACCCAGTACTTC
NA	TRBV19	TRBJ1-6	NA	CASIPSRDGNSPLHF	TGTGCCAGTATCCCGAGCAGGGATGGGAATTCACCCCTCCACTTT
NA	TRBV6-5	TRBJ1-1	NA	CASSNWANTEAFF	TGTGCCAGCAGCAACTGGGCTAACACTGAAGCTTTCTTT
NA	TRBV7-2	TRBJ2-2	NA	CASSLASAVMNTGELFF	TGTGCCAGCAGCTTAGCGTCAGCGGTGATGAACACCGGGGAGCTGTTTTTT
NA	TRBV4-1	TRBJ2-1	NA	CASSQDSNEQFF	TGCGCCAGCAGCCAAGACTCAAATGAGCAGTTCTTC
NA	TRBV3-1/TRBV3-2	TRBJ2-7	TRBD2	CASSPGLAGSLEQYF	TGTGCCAGCAGCCCAGGACTAGCGGGGAGTCTCGAGCAGTACTTC
NA	TRBV4-1	TRBJ2-2	NA	CASSASGGQGALWELFF	TGCGCCAGCAGCGCCTCGGGGGGGCAGGGGGCTTTATGGGAGCTGTTTTTT
NA	TRBV19	TRBJ2-5	NA	CASSIGFRVGETQYF	TGTGCCAGTAGTATCGGTTTCAGGGTCGGCGAGACCCAGTACTTC
NA	TRBV6-6	TRBJ1-4	TRBD1	CASSYVRTGDEKLFF	TGTGCCAGCAGTTACGTCAGGACAGGGGACGAAAAACTGTTTTTT
NA	TRBV24-1	TRBJ2-5	NA	CATSGGGDTSAQYF	TGTGCCACCAGTGGAGGTGGGGATACATCGGCCCAGTACTTC